This TCR beta chain was captured by sequencing in a study of cytomegalovirus exposure and HLA in healthy donors (dated by TCRdb to 2016 to 2017). Context from the whole study: In an earlier analysis of some 610 of the donors, 276 Gb of sequence data and 95 million to 130 million unique TCR beta sequences from roughly 180 million T cells were reported. Roughly 300 gigabases of sequencing data and approximately 85 million unique TCR sequences were included in an early release covering 550 to 800 HLA-typed donors. The genetic ancestry cluster associated with self-reported Caucasian donors included over 65% of the roughly 380 genotyped donors. The study aimed to test whether signatures of past pathogen exposure could be identified by cataloging public T cell receptors. The study used immunosequencing to profile the T cell repertoires of more than 650 subjects and linked those repertoires to cytomegalovirus serostatus. A separate validation cohort of 100 to 150 different subjects was used in addition to the approximately 700-subject first cohort. The study combined high-throughput TCR immunosequencing, statistical association of individual TCRs with disease status, and machine learning to predict cytomegalovirus infection status. A later analysis re-analyzed previously published TCR beta repertoires from about 730 donors and added high-resolution HLA genotyping to study TCR occurrence patterns. Rather than drawing on any new phenotypic data, the later analysis identified candidate immune exposures from TCR beta sequences and the way those sequences occurred across donors. In an earlier analysis of 500 to 650 of the donors, high-throughput TCR beta sequencing was used to judge whether each TCR beta V gene segment behaved as functional or pseudogenic. Donor age, sex, ethnicity and CMV serostatus were compiled together with the repertoire data. A later genetic analysis used genome-wide SNP genotypes for 398 of the 666 donors, treating that subset as a discovery cohort. All discovery cohort repertoires had been generated on a single sequencing platform. HLA typing included class I and class II loci at four-digit resolution. The number of typed donors differed by locus: about 620-640 for A, B, C, DRB1 and DQB1; 522 for DQA1; approximately 600 for DPA1; and roughly 470 for DPB1. About five DR-DQ haplotypes were handled as single units for association and clustering, since linkage in the cohort was strong. Across about 370 genotyped donors of the cohort, an average of about 250,000 unique TCR beta nucleotide sequences per donor were sequenced, and around 20% of those sequences were non-productive. The investigation overall reported the following: In a later analysis, several top co-occurrence clusters were reported to appear linked to parvovirus B19, influenza, CMV and Epstein-Barr virus. V-gene and J-gene trimming of TCR beta chains was associated with a missense DCLRE1C variant in a later genetic analysis, and the association was replicated in an independent cohort. According to a later genetic analysis, donors in an Asian-associated ancestry cluster had fewer N-insertions in productive TCRs than the approximately 700-donor mean. A few of the identified cytomegalovirus-associated TCR beta chains were confirmed in vitro to be specific for cytomegalovirus antigens. Linkage disequilibrium might explain the correlated functional status among segregating V segments, but an unknown experimental factor could not be excluded. Specific HLA alleles were associated with 16,951 TCR beta sequences at a false discovery rate of 0.05 in a later analysis. According to the authors, the approach could potentially be generalized to other disease states and immunological phenotypes. When HLA alleles, especially DR and DQ, strongly co-occurred, TCR associations were difficult to assign to individual alleles. Most TCR sequences were seen in very few donors, while some public TCRs were found in many individuals. Most CMV-associated TCR beta chains appeared to be HLA-restricted in a later analysis, and the HLA associations seemed to be driven largely by CMV exposure. Only TCR beta chains were sequenced in this cohort, and the absence of alpha or paired-chain data limited detectable features. Presence/absence analyses assumed roughly uniform sequencing depth across donors, an assumption that may not hold. Broadly in line with IMGT annotations, most TCR beta V segments showed up in productive rearrangements about 90% or about 30% of the time in an earlier analysis of around 600 of the donors. Because some donors lacked HLA typing at each locus, the association tests relied only on the typed subset. Compared with equally common non-associated chains, HLA-associated TCR beta chains in a later analysis were more clonally expanded and had lower generation probabilities. The classifier was reported to diagnose cytomegalovirus status with high specificity and sensitivity in both the original cohort and the validation cohort. The study gave a list of 150 to 200 TCR beta chains associated with cytomegalovirus. For the cohort, immune exposure information was limited to CMV serostatus. A later analysis found that TCR association rates varied across HLA loci, with DRB1 alleles showing the most associated TCRs and HLA-C alleles the fewest. A further reported finding was that TCR beta sequences accurately predicted the HLA-A and HLA-B alleles for most subjects in the first cohort. The sequencing pipeline was judged likely to have produced a cluster of highly shared sequence variants as a technical artifact. Because counts were too low, roughly 17 rarely observed V segments, including chromosome 9 orphons, were left out of the earlier analysis of 587 of the donors. Some IMGT-functional V segments, including TRBV6-2 and TRBV6-3, could not be distinguished by the 87-base-pair reads and were therefore excluded.

For this clone: It lacks a known antigen. Per-nucleotide qualities are absent, and no much larger clonotype sits a single base away.

The cohort consisted of 666 healthy bone marrow donors. Cohort members were all nominally healthy when sampled, although unrecorded immune exposures were likely present. The donor was CMV seronegative and was included in the group of 352 seronegative cohort members. A peripheral blood sample was collected from each donor, and TCR beta sequencing was performed on peripheral blood mononuclear cells. Genomic DNA extraction from the blood cell samples was performed with the Qiagen DNeasy Blood Extraction Kit. From the cysteine through the phenylalanine, the CDR3 covers 15 amino acids. The CDR3 DNA has 45 bases and is translated from base 1. The trim is 5 bases for V and 4 bases for J, with a gap of 18 bases between the germline ends. For CDR1 and CDR2, the germline V gene lists MNHNS and SASEGT. Preparation of the library involved the immunoSEQ multiplex PCR assay. For the multiplex PCR, a mixture combining 60 forward primers for TCR Vbeta segments and 13 reverse primers for TCR Jbeta segments was used. The CDR3 region of rearranged TCR beta genes was amplified from genomic DNA by a multiplex PCR assay. The Illumina HiSeq System was used to sequence the amplified TCR beta libraries as 87-base-pair reads. The study's processing was this. A later analysis tallied approximately 87 million unique TCR beta chains across the 666 repertoires, and approximately 12 million of those chains were shared by two or more donors. Raw reads were error-corrected and collapsed into unique sequences by a nearest-neighbor algorithm in which closely related sequences were merged to remove PCR and sequencing errors. V, D and J gene segments were assigned by aligning CDR3 sequences to IMGT reference sequences. For a sequence to be retained, a match of at least six nucleotides to both a V gene segment and a J gene segment was required. Rearrangements were called productive when the CDR3 lacked stop codons and stayed in frame with V and J; all others were non-productive. Following IMGT convention, CDR3 was defined as the stretch from the second conserved V-encoded cysteine to the conserved J-encoded phenylalanine. In an earlier analysis of around 600 of the donors, sequences lacking an unambiguous match to a single V gene segment were excluded. In an earlier analysis of more than 500 of the donors, a V segment was called functional when productive rearrangements were above 56.7%, and segregating when the standard deviation between donors exceeded 5%. To diagnose cytomegalovirus status from the catalog of TCR beta chain sequences, a statistical classification framework was built. V and J gene assignment, in a later analysis, came from comparing TCR nucleotide sequences with IMGT/GENE-DB human TR gene sequences. Using the TCRdist pipeline, a later analysis assigned CDR3 sequences along with most-parsimonious VDJ recombination scenarios. A later analysis defined each TCR beta chain by its CDR3 amino acid sequence plus V-gene family, and excluded reads lacking a unique V-gene family. A later analysis removed 550 to 650 highly shared, low-generation-probability nucleotide sequences to deal with suspected cross-contamination and a sequencing artifact. A later analysis calculated a clonal expansion index for each public chain from normalized within-repertoire ranks of inferred template counts. In a later analysis, generation probabilities were computed using a VDJ recombination model fitted to out-of-frame rearrangements, and the results were checked against IGoR. In a later analysis, hypergeometric tests were used to score TCR-TCR, TCR-HLA and TCR-CMV co-occurrence, with a repertoire-size bias correction applied to TCR pairs. To estimate false discovery rates, a later analysis permuted the HLA or CMV assignments 20 times. In a later analysis, co-occurring TCRs were grouped using DBSCAN, and TCRdist sequence similarity was added for clustering within HLA-allele-positive subsets. Repertoires with fewer than 30,000 or more than 120,000 public chains were left out of co-occurrence clustering, as were a handful of repertoires with anomalous nucleotide sharing. TCRdb limited this immuneACCESS table to in-frame rearrangements with V and J called. A share of clones is missing; checked studies link under half to unresolved V genes, and the rest is unexplained. The V and J calls and the clone size are those of that table, but D and trimming were determined from the DNA. Within this sample are some 140,000 clones, with 77% of them counted one time only. Under 2.5% of the sample lies in the top ten.

Specimen: PBMCs. The sequence is built from TRBV6-1 and TRBJ2-7, with a weak D call of TRBD2 (6 bases match). The TCR was taken from a man aged 30 to 39 in good health and CMV-seronegative. The DNA is as follows: TGTGCCAGCAGTCGTAGGTTGGGGGGTGAGTACGAGCAGTACTTC. Its protein reads: CASSRRLGGEYEQYF.